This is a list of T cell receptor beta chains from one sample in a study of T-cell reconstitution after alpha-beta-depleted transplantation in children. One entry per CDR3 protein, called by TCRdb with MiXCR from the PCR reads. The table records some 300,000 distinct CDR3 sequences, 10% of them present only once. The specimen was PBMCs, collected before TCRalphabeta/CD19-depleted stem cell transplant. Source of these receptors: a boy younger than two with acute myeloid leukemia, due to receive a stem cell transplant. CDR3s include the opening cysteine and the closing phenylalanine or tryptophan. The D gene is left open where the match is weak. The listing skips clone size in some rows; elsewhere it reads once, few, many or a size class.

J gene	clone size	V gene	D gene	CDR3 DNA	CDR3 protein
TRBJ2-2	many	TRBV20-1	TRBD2	TGCAGTGCTAGAGTACGGGAGGGCCGCACCGGGGAGCTGTTTTTT	CSARVREGRTGELFF
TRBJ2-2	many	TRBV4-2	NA	TGTGCCAGCAGTCCCGAGGGGGAAGGCAACGGGGAGCTGTTTTTT	CASSPEGEGNGELFF
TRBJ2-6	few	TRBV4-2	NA	TGTGCCAGCAGCAAAGGGTTCACAGGGTACTCTGGGGCCAACGTCCTGACTTTC	CASSKGFTGYSGANVLTF
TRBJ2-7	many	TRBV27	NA	TGTGCCAGCAGCTCCGTGGGGGCCCCTCTGATATACGAGCAGTACTTC	CASSSVGAPLIYEQYF
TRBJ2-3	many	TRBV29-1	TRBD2	TGCAGCGTTGAAGATGGCGGGAGGAGCACAGATACGCAGTATTTT	CSVEDGGRSTDTQYF
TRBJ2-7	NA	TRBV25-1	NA	TGTGCCAGCAGTGGGACGTATGAGTCTTACTACGAGCAGTACTTC	CASSGTYESYYEQYF
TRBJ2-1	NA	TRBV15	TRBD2	TGTGCGACCAGCGGGGACTCTAGCGGGGGCTACAATGAGCAGTTCTTC	CATSGDSSGGYNEQFF
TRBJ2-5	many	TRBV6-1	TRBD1	TGTGCCAGCAGTGAATTTACGACAGGGGAAGAGACCCAGTACTTC	CASSEFTTGEETQYF
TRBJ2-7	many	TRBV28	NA	TGTGCCAGCAGTTTCGAGGGATCGGCCTACGAGCAGTACTTC	CASSFEGSAYEQYF
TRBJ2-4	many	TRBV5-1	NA	TGCGCCAGCAGCTTGGATTTCAGCTTAAACATTCAGTACTTC	CASSLDFSLNIQYF
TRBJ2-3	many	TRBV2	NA	TGTGCCAGCAGGGGGACAAGATCGAAGGGGGATACGCAGTATTTT	CASRGTRSKGDTQYF
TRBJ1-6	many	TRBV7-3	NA	TGTGCCAGCAGCTCTGGACAGTCTAATTCACCCCTCCACTTT	CASSSGQSNSPLHF
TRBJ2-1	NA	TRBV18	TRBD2	TGTGCCAGCTCACCCCGGTCTGGCGGGGGCTACAATGAGCAGTTCTTC	CASSPRSGGGYNEQFF
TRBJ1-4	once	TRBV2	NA	TGTACCATCTGTTTTAGAGGGTGGATTTTTCGAGCTAATGAAAAACTGTTTTTT	CTICFRGWIFRANEKLFF
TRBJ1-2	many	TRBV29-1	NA	TGCAGCGTTGACAGGGGTTTAGGCTACACCTTC	CSVDRGLGYTF
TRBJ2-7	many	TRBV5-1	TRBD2	TGCGCCAGCATAAGCGGGAGCGGCTCCTACGAGCAGTACTTC	CASISGSGSYEQYF
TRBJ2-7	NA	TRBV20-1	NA	TGCAGTGCTCGGGACTTGGTAGGACCCAACTACGAGCAGTACTTC	CSARDLVGPNYEQYF
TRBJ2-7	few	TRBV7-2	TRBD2	TGTGCCAGCAGCTTCTTCTCGGGCGGGAGCAAAGAGCAGTACTTC	CASSFFSGGSKEQYF
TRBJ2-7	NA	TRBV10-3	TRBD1	TGTGCCATAAGTGGCCCGGGACAGGCGGCAAGTGAGCAGTACTTC	CAISGPGQAASEQYF
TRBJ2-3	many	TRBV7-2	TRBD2	TGTGCCAGCAGCCGGACTAGCGGACGAAGCACAGATACGCAGTATTTT	CASSRTSGRSTDTQYF
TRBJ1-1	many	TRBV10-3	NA	TGTGCCATCAGTGACCCCAGGGTTCACGGCACTGAAGCTTTCTTT	CAISDPRVHGTEAFF
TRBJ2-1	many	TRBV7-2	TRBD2	TGTGCCAGCAGCTCAGGACTAGCGGGACCCAGGACCCATGAGCAGTTCTTC	CASSSGLAGPRTHEQFF
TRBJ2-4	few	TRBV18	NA	TGTGCCAGCTCACCAGGGGGGAGCGGAGACAAAAACATTCAGTACTTC	CASSPGGSGDKNIQYF
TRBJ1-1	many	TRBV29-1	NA	TGCAGCGTTGTTTGGAGGGAAGCTTTCTTT	CSVVWREAFF
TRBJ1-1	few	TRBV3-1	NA	TGTGCCAGCAGCCACGAGGGAACTGAAGCTTTCTTT	CASSHEGTEAFF
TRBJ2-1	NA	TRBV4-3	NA	TGCGCCAGCAGCCAAAGCTCCGGTATAAATGAGCAGTTCTTC	CASSQSSGINEQFF
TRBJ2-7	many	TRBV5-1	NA	TGCGCCAGCAGCTTGGTAGGGACACGGATTCCTTACGAGCAGTACTTC	CASSLVGTRIPYEQYF
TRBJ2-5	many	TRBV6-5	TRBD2	TGTGCCAGCAGTTCACTAGCGGGAGGGCCTGAGACCCAGTACTTC	CASSSLAGGPETQYF
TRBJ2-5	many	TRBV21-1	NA	TGTGCCAGCAGCCTCCCTCTAGGGGGACAGCAAGAGACCCAGTACTTC	CASSLPLGGQQETQYF
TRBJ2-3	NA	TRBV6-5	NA	TGTGCCAGCAGTTGGTTACCTAGCGCGGGCACAGATACGCAGTATTTT	CASSWLPSAGTDTQYF
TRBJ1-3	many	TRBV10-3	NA	TGTGCCATCAGTGAGTCCATCGGAAACACCATATATTTT	CAISESIGNTIYF
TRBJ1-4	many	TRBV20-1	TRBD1	TGCAGTGTGCAGGGACAGGGAGGTGAAAAACTGTTTTTT	CSVQGQGGEKLFF
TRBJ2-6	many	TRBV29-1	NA	TGCAGCGTTTCCCCGCTCCACTCTGGGGCCAACGTCCTGACTTTC	CSVSPLHSGANVLTF
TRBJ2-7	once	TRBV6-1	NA	TGTGCCAGCAGGGCCGGGGGGCCCTCCTACGAGCAGTACTTC	CASRAGGPSYEQYF
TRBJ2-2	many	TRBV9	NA	TGTGCCAGCAGCGTAGGGATGGAGCTGTTTTTT	CASSVGMELFF